These T cell receptor beta chains were read from a single sample in a study of T cells after yellow fever vaccination. One entry per CDR3 protein results from TCRdb running MiXCR on the 5' RACE reads. The sample yields 300,000 to 400,000 distinct CDR3 sequences, around 10% seen once. The specimen comprised CD4+ T cells sorted from PBMCs, sampled 45 days after the yellow fever booster vaccination. The receptor source for this set is a man between 18 and 35 years old who received the YFV17D yellow fever vaccine. The CDR3 runs from the conserved cysteine through the conserved F or W. A D gene is named only where the DNA matches it firmly. Size is omitted from some rows. Given values are once, few, many or a class for expanded clones.

D	size	V	J	CDR3	DNA
.	few	TRBV2	TRBJ1-6	CASTWGTEPLHF	TGTGCCAGCACCTGGGGAACAGAACCCCTCCACTTT
.	few	TRBV9	TRBJ2-7	CASSPLGETEQYF	TGTGCCAGCAGCCCCCTCGGAGAGACCGAGCAGTACTTC
TRBD2	.	TRBV18	TRBJ2-2	CASSPPASGTNTGELFF	TGTGCCAGCTCACCACCGGCTAGCGGGACTAACACCGGGGAGCTGTTTTTT
.	few	TRBV28	TRBJ2-1	CASSLESARWQFF	TGTGCCAGCAGTCTGGAGTCCGCGCGTTGGCAGTTCTTC
.	.	TRBV15	TRBJ2-7	CATSRVTGHYEQYF	TGTGCCACCAGCAGAGTGACGGGACACTACGAGCAGTACTTC
.	.	TRBV9	TRBJ2-7	CASSPRGGRITYEQYF	TGTGCCAGCAGCCCGAGAGGGGGACGTATTACCTACGAGCAGTACTTC
.	.	TRBV12-3/TRBV12-4	TRBJ2-5	CASSLGKGHSKTQYF	TGTGCCAGCAGTTTGGGTAAGGGACACTCGAAGACCCAGTACTTC
.	few	TRBV15	TRBJ2-5	CATSGWGRGETQYF	TGTGCCACCAGCGGCTGGGGCAGGGGAGAGACCCAGTACTTC
TRBD2	.	TRBV18	TRBJ2-7	CASSGGTSGFGEQYF	TGTGCCAGCTCGGGGGGGACTAGCGGATTCGGCGAGCAGTACTTC
.	.	TRBV6-1	TRBJ2-4	CASSERYAKNIQYF	TGTGCCAGCAGTGAGAGGTACGCCAAAAACATTCAGTACTTC
.	many	TRBV7-6	TRBJ1-1	CASSLVSGQAEAFF	TGTGCCAGCAGCTTAGTGTCCGGGCAGGCGGAGGCTTTCTTT
TRBD1	few	TRBV9	TRBJ1-1	CASSATDRLNTEAFF	TGTGCCAGCAGCGCTACGGACAGGTTGAACACTGAAGCTTTCTTT
.	.	TRBV27	TRBJ1-3	CASSLSFTGDTIYF	TGTGCCAGCAGTTTATCGTTTACGGGGGACACCATATATTTT
.	few	TRBV4-2	TRBJ1-1	CASSQDGKNTEAFF	TGTGCCAGCAGCCAAGACGGAAAGAACACTGAAGCTTTCTTT
TRBD2	.	TRBV5-1	TRBJ2-1	CASAPGGPYNEQFF	TGCGCCAGCGCGCCGGGGGGGCCTTACAATGAGCAGTTCTTC
.	few	TRBV12-3/TRBV12-4	TRBJ1-2	CASSEQGTSYGYTF	TGTGCCAGCAGTGAACAGGGAACGAGCTATGGCTACACCTTC
.	few	TRBV7-2	TRBJ1-4	CASRVSGHYEKLFF	TGTGCCAGCAGGGTGTCCGGGCACTATGAAAAACTGTTTTTT
.	many	TRBV18	TRBJ1-1	CASSPQRGGRNTEAFF	TGTGCCAGCTCACCACAAAGGGGCGGACGGAACACTGAAGCTTTCTTT
.	few	TRBV28	TRBJ1-2	CASSPPAGEEGYTF	TGTGCCAGCAGCCCCCCCGCGGGGGAGGAGGGCTACACCTTC
.	.	TRBV6-5	TRBJ2-2	CASSYFGLLRGTGELFF	TGTGCCAGCAGTTATTTTGGGCTCCTAAGAGGCACCGGGGAGCTGTTTTTT
TRBD1	few	TRBV6-2/TRBV6-3	TRBJ1-1	CASSYSSNRGFGDTEAFF	TGTGCCAGCAGTTACTCGAGCAACAGGGGCTTTGGGGACACTGAAGCTTTCTTT
.	many	TRBV4-1	TRBJ2-7	CASSQDSGRGGTYEQYF	TGCGCCAGCAGCCAAGATTCTGGCAGGGGAGGGACCTACGAGCAGTACTTC
.	.	TRBV20-1	TRBJ2-3	CSASQGRDTQYF	TGCAGTGCTAGTCAGGGGCGGGATACGCAGTATTTT
.	few	TRBV7-9	TRBJ1-6	CASSSGWGSAYNSPLHF	TGTGCCAGCAGCTCCGGATGGGGCAGTGCCTATAATTCACCCCTCCACTTT
.	many	TRBV28	TRBJ1-5	CASSYYRQPQHF	TGTGCCAGCAGTTATTACCGGCAGCCCCAGCATTTT
.	few	TRBV7-2	TRBJ1-4	CASPFKNVGRPGLELFF	TGTGCCAGCCCCTTTAAGAATGTCGGGAGGCCCGGTTTGGAACTGTTTTTT
.	many	TRBV12-3/TRBV12-4	TRBJ1-1	CASSWRGRTEAFF	TGTGCCAGCAGTTGGAGGGGAAGGACTGAAGCTTTCTTT
.	many	TRBV2	TRBJ2-3	CASSFQTDTQYF	TGTGCCAGCAGTTTCCAAACAGATACGCAGTATTTT
.	few	TRBV7-9	TRBJ1-1	CASSLRVAREASRTFF	TGTGCCAGCAGCTTACGAGTGGCCCGGGAGGCCTCAAGGACTTTCTTT
.	.	TRBV20-1	TRBJ2-2	CSARDPTNTGELFF	TGCAGTGCTAGAGATCCCACCAACACCGGGGAGCTGTTTTTT
.	few	TRBV11-2	TRBJ1-1	CASSLFGAWNTEAFF	TGTGCCAGCAGCTTATTCGGGGCTTGGAACACTGAAGCTTTCTTT
.	.	TRBV5-1	TRBJ2-6	CASRALSGANVLTF	TGCGCCAGCAGGGCCCTCTCTGGGGCCAACGTCCTGACTTTC
TRBD2	few	TRBV20-1	TRBJ2-5	CSASGLAGGQETQYF	TGCAGTGCTAGTGGACTAGCGGGGGGCCAAGAGACCCAGTACTTC
.	.	TRBV19	TRBJ2-5	CATDTDGETQYF	TGTGCCACCGACACCGACGGGGAGACCCAGTACTTC
TRBD1	.	TRBV4-2	TRBJ2-3	CASSRRQGAQTDTQYF	TGTGCCAGCAGCCGCAGACAGGGGGCGCAAACAGATACGCAGTATTTT